This T cell receptor (beta chain) comes out of a study of cytomegalovirus exposure and HLA in healthy donors. Findings and limits, study-wide: Being productive about 90% or about 30% of the time was typical of most TCR beta V segments in an earlier analysis. Many donors carried some public TCRs, although rarity characterized most TCR sequences. Links to common viral pathogens appeared, in a later analysis, for several of the most significant clusters.

This cohort consisted of healthy bone marrow donors. The PCR was carried out with 60 Vbeta primers and 13 Jbeta primers. TCRdb's copy holds only in-frame clones and misses some; the assay was immunoSEQ multiplex PCR. The sample comprises approximately 100,000 clones, 64% of which are singletons, and roughly 2% rests with the top ten. As concerns this clone: Its antigen is not identified.

From germline, CDR1 is LGHNA and CDR2 YSLEER. The CDR3 runs to 14 residues. Trimming left V 0 bases short and J 10 bases short, with 15 bases between. The V and J genes are TRBV4-3 and TRBJ1-1; D unclear. Sequencing used PBMCs. The TCR sequence derives from a human donor in good health. CDR3 loop: CASSQDSGEGGAFF. The CDR3, as DNA: TGCGCCAGCAGCCAAGATTCTGGGGAGGGCGGAGCTTTCTTT.